The clone carrying this T cell receptor (beta chain) was counted many times. The antigen is not known. The data originate from a study of T cells after yellow fever vaccination. Study-wide results and limits: Weaker in magnitude, the secondary response showed a faster peak on day 5 versus 15. The booster saw the reappearance of most primary-vaccination clones (about 95% CD4, around 88% CD8). Any FACS-sorted repertoire could hold abundant clonotypes that contaminate it from the bulk population.

CDR1 and CDR2 from the germline V gene are SGDLS and YYNGEE. Trimming took off 4 bases at V and 3 bases at J, with 14 bases between the two ends. The CDR3 extends over 15 amino acids. In TCRdb, the 5' RACE reads were re-called with MiXCR into one record per CDR3 protein. The repertoire holds some 300,000 distinct CDR3 sequences, with around 3.6% as singletons. The receptor was isolated from a man younger than 35 who received the YFV17D yellow fever vaccine. The V call is TRBV9, the J call TRBJ1-5; D perhaps matches TRBD1 (6 bases). The sequencing used PBMCs, collected on the day of the yellow fever booster vaccination. CDR3 residues: CASSRTGKANQPQHF. The CDR3 bases are TGTGCCAGCAGCCGAACAGGGAAGGCCAATCAGCCCCAGCATTTT.